This TCR beta chain was captured by sequencing in a study of T-cell memory formation after mild COVID-19. 5'RACE with constant-segment primers yielded barcoded, UMI-tagged TCR alpha and TCR beta cDNA libraries. TCRdb fed the 5' RACE reads into MiXCR, producing one record per CDR3 protein. The table has 550,000 to 600,000 distinct CDR3 sequences, roughly 22% seen once; the top ten hold 7% to 9%. The sample holds a few counts of this clonotype. Antigen specificity is unknown. Study results and limitations: Clones contracting day 15 to 85 were balanced CD4/CD8; later expanders leaned CD4+. CD4+ contracting clones lay mainly in CM and EM, CD8+ ones in EMRA. Detection of some responders pre-infection suggested pre-existing cross-reactive memory T cells participated.

Germline assignment: CDR1 LGHDT and CDR2 YNNKEL (reference sequence). The CDR3 totals 18 residues. With 0 bases removed from V and 4 bases from J, the gap between germline ends came to 22 bases. Sequencing input: PBMCs or a T cell subset sorted from them (not recorded which). This clonotype was obtained from an adult woman who had mild COVID-19 (a few samples of this study predate the infection). Cell type and time point are not known. This sequence joins TRBV3-1 and TRBJ2-7, with a weak D call TRBD2 (6 bases). The CDR3 bases are TGTGCCAGCAGCCAAGATCGGGGACTCTCCGCGGAGTCGTACGAGCAGTACTTC. Its translation: CASSQDRGLSAESYEQYF.